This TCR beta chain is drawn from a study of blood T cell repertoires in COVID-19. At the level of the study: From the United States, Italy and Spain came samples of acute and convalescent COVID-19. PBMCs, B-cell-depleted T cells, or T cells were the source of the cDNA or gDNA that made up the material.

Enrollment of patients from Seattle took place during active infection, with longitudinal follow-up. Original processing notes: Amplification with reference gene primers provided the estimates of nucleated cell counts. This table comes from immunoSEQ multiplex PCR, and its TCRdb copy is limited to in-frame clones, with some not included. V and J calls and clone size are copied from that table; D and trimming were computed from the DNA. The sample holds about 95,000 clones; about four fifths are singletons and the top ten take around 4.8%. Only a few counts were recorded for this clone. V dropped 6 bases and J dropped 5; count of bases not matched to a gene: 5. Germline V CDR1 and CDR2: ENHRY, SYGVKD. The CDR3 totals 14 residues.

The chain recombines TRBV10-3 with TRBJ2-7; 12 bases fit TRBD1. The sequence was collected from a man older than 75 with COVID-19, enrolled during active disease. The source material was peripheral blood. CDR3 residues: CAIRGDRGRDEQYF. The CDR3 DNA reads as TGTGCCATCAGGGGGGACAGGGGGCGGGACGAGCAGTACTTC.